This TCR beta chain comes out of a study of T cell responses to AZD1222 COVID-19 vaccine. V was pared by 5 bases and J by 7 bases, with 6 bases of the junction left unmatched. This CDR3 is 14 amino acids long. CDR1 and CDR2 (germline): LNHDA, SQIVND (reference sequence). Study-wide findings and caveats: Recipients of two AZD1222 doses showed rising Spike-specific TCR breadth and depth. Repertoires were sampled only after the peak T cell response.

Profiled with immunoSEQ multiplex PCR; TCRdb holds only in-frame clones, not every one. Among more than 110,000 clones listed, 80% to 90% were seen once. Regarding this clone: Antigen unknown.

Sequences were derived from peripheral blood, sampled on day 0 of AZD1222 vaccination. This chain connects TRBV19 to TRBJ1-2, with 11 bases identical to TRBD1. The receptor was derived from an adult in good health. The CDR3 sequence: CASSWGQGVSGYTF. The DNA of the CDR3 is TGTGCCAGTAGTTGGGGACAGGGGGTGAGTGGCTACACCTTC.